This T cell receptor (beta chain) was captured in a study of cytomegalovirus exposure and HLA in healthy donors. Overall study findings and caveats: HLA alleles showed associations with 15,000 to 20,000 TCR beta sequences in a later analysis, at a 0.05 false discovery rate. Only CMV serostatus was available as immune exposure information.

From germline, CDR1 is SGHNT and CDR2 YYREEE (reference sequence). The length of the CDR3 is 19 residues. The trim removed 4 bases at V and 0 bases at J, leaving 17 bases unmatched. PCR employed 60 Vbeta and 13 Jbeta primers. Profiling relied on immunoSEQ multiplex PCR, and the TCRdb table lists in-frame clones only, not all of them. In the table there are 150,000 to 200,000 clones, around nine tenths of which are singletons. In the case of this clone: Its antigen is still unknown.

Source material: PBMCs. This clonotype was obtained from a woman in her late teens or twenties in good health and CMV-seronegative. The chain uses TRBV5-4 and TRBJ2-7; 9 bases align to TRBD2. This chain's CDR3 is CASSRGGSGGLGSSYEQYF. For the CDR3, the DNA is TGTGCCAGCAGCCGGGGGGGTAGCGGGGGCCTCGGAAGCTCCTACGAGCAGTACTTC.